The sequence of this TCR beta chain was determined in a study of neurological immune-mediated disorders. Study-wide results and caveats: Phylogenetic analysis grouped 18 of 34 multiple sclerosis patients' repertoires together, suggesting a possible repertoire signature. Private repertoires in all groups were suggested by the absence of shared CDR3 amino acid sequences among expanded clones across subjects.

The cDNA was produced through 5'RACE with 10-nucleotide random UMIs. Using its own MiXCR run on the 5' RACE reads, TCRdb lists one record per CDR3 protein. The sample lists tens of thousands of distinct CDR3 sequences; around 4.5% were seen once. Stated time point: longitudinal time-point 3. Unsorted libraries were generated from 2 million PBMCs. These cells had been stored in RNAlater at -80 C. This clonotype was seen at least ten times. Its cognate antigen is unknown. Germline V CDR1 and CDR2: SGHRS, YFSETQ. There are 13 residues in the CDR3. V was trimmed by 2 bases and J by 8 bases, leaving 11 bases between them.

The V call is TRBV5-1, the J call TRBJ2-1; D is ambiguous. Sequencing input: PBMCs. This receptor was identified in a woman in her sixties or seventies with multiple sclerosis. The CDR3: CASSFEAKYEQFF. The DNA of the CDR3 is TGCGCCAGCAGCTTCGAGGCCAAGTATGAGCAGTTCTTC. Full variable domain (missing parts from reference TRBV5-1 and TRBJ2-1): KAGVTQTPRYLIKTRGQQVTLSCSPISGHRSVSWYQQTPGQGLQFLFEYFSETQRNKGNFPGRFSGRQFSNSRSEMNVSTLELGDSALYLCASSFEAKYEQFFGPGTRLTVL.